Listed below are T cell receptor beta chains from one sample, sequenced in a study of cytomegalovirus exposure and HLA in healthy donors. Sequencing used immunoSEQ multiplex PCR; TCRdb keeps in-frame clones, though not all of them. In the table there are a few hundred thousand clones, over 70% of which are singletons. Sequencing was performed on PBMCs. The receptors originated from a woman aged 60-75 years in good health and CMV-seropositive. Both conserved end residues are part of each CDR3. Each record gives: CDR3 protein, V gene, J gene.

cdr3_aa: CASSPTPTGHNEQFF
v_call: TRBV5-1
j_call: TRBJ2-1

cdr3_aa: CAFSPRTRGSYNEQFF
v_call: TRBV30
j_call: TRBJ2-1

cdr3_aa: CATALRGNQPQHF
v_call: TRBV15
j_call: TRBJ1-5

cdr3_aa: CAWSVGGGGNGYTF
v_call: TRBV30
j_call: TRBJ1-2

cdr3_aa: CASSYSMGALQPQHF
v_call: TRBV6-5
j_call: TRBJ1-5

cdr3_aa: CASSRPRGIHEQYF
v_call: TRBV5-8
j_call: TRBJ2-7

cdr3_aa: CAIAAWTGTYGYTF
v_call: TRBV10-3
j_call: TRBJ1-2

cdr3_aa: CASSSRSSNTEAFF
v_call: TRBV5-1
j_call: TRBJ1-1

cdr3_aa: CASSALGGRATDTQYF
v_call: TRBV9
j_call: TRBJ2-3

cdr3_aa: CASSGGHGHSGRNEQFF
v_call: TRBV6-4
j_call: TRBJ2-1

cdr3_aa: CAWSVLGSGGQGYTF
v_call: TRBV30
j_call: TRBJ1-2

cdr3_aa: CASTRERNQPQHF
v_call: TRBV6-5
j_call: TRBJ1-5

cdr3_aa: CASRASGYTYEQYF
v_call: TRBV10-1
j_call: TRBJ2-7

cdr3_aa: CASSRGVVRTIEKLFF
v_call: TRBV5-1
j_call: TRBJ1-4

cdr3_aa: CASSPGGTAGPNQPQHF
v_call: TRBV18
j_call: TRBJ1-5

cdr3_aa: CASAGWQGVFF
v_call: TRBV4-1
j_call: TRBJ1-1

cdr3_aa: CASSVATDSGNTIYF
v_call: TRBV9
j_call: TRBJ1-3

cdr3_aa: CASSQRPGTIYNEQFF
v_call: TRBV4-1
j_call: TRBJ2-1

cdr3_aa: CASSYQGPTHEQYF
v_call: TRBV2
j_call: TRBJ2-7